The following is a T cell receptor (beta chain) sequence with its context. Its antigen remains unidentified. Adult donors, all healthy and HIV-negative, had no recent acute infections or vaccinations. Trimming pared 0 bases from V and 7 bases from J, leaving 12 bases between. The CDR3 has 14 residues. The germline V gene encodes CDR1 LNHDA and CDR2 SQIVND (reference sequence). This sample was taken from a study of shared clonotypes between healthy human individuals. Study-wide findings and caveats: In a handful of donors, roughly 5.2% of naive CD4 clonotypes appeared in common.

Measured with immunoSEQ multiplex PCR; TCRdb has only the in-frame clones, and not every one. The repertoire holds 2,500,000 or so clones, with roughly 93% as singletons. The receptor's source is a young man in good health. Some clones in this sample may be carry-over from other donors' samples. The sample was naive CD4+ T cells from PBMCs. Noted subset: CD45RA+ positively selected. V is TRBV19 and J is TRBJ2-5, with unresolved D. In DNA form, the CDR3 reads TGTGCCAGTAGTATAGAAGAGTTCTCGGTGACCCAGTACTTC. It yields the protein CASSIEEFSVTQYF.